This T cell receptor beta chain was observed in a study of blood T cell repertoires in COVID-19. Study as a whole: Sample material is recorded as cDNA or gDNA derived from T cells, B-cell-depleted T cells, or PBMCs.

CDR1 is KGHSH and CDR2 is LQKENI in the germline V gene. The length of the CDR3 is 14 residues. Trimming left V 4 bases short and J 4 bases short, with 12 bases between. Original processing methods: By means of reference gene primer amplification, nucleated cell counts were estimated. The repertoire was sequenced with immunoSEQ multiplex PCR; TCRdb's copy has only in-frame clones and lacks some. Clonal size and the V and J genes are those of that table, whereas D and trimming came from the DNA. The table includes 100,000 to 120,000 clones, 60% to 85% detected once. The V call is TRBV18, the J call TRBJ2-3; a possible D gene is TRBD2 (5 bases). The specimen was peripheral blood. The clonotype was recovered from a woman aged 40-49 years with acute or convalescent COVID-19. The chain's CDR3 is CASSLNGVSDTQYF. Written as DNA, the CDR3 is TGTGCCAGCTCACTGAACGGGGTATCAGATACGCAGTATTTT.